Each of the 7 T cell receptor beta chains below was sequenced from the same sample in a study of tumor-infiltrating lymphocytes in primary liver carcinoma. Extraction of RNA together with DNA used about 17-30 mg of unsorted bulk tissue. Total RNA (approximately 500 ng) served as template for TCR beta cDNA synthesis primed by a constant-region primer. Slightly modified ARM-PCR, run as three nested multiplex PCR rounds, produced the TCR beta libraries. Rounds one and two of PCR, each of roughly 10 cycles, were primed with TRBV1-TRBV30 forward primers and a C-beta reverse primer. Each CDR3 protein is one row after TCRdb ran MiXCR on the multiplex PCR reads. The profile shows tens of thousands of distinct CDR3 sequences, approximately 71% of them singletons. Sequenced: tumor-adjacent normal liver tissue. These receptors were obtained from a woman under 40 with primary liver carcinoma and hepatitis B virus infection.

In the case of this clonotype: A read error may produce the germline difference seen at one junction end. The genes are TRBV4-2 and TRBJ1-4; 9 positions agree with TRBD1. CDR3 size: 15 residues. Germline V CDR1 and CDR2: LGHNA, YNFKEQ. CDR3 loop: CASNQHLGTGRKPFF. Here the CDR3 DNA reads TGTGCCAGCAACCAACATCTAGGGACAGGGAGAAAACCGTTTTTT.

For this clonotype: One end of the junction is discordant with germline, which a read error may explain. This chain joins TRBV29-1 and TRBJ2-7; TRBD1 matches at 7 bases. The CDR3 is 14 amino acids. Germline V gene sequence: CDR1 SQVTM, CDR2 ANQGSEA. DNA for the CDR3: TGTAGCGTTGACCAATCAACAGGGGTGGGCGAGCAGTACTTC. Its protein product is CSVDQSTGVGEQYF.

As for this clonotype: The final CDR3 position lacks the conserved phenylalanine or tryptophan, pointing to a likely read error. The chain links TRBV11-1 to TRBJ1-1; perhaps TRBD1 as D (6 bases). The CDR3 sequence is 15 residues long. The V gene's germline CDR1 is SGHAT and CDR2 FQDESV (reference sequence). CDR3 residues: CVCSPRTVMNTEAFS. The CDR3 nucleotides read TGTGTCTGCAGCCCCCGGACAGTCATGAACACTGAAGCTTTCTCT.

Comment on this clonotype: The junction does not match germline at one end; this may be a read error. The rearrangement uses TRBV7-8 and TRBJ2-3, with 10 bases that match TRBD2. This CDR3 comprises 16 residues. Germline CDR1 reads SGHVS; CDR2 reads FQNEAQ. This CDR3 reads CANRLGAGGPGDTLCF. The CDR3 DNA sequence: TGTGCCAACAGATTAGGAGCGGGAGGGCCTGGTGATACGCTGTGTTTT.

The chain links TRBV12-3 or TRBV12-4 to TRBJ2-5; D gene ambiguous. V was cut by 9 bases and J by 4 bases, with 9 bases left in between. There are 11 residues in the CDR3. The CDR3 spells CASSPTETQYF. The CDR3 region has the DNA TGTGCCAGTAGTCCTACAGAGACCCAGTACTTC.

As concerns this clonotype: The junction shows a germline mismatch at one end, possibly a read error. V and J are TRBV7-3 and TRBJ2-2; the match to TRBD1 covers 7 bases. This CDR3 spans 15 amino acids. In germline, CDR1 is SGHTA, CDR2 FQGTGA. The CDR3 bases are TGTACCAGCACTATTATGACAGGGCCCACCGGGGAGCTGTTTTTT. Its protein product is CTSTIMTGPTGELFF.

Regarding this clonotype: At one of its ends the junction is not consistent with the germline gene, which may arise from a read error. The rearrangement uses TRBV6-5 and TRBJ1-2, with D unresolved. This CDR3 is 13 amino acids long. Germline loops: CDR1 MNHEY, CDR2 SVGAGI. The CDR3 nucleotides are TGTGCCTGCAGTTACTCCGGCAGGCACGGCTATACCTTC. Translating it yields CACSYSGRHGYTF.